A single sample is the source of the 4 T cell receptor beta chains below, sequenced in a study of T-cell reconstitution after alpha-beta-depleted transplantation in children. This sample's TCRbeta library carried unique molecular identifier barcodes. MiXCR, run by TCRdb on the PCR reads, gives a single entry per CDR3 protein. The sample carries approximately 500,000 distinct CDR3 sequences, 10% to 13% recorded once. Sequencing used PBMCs, obtained before TCRalphabeta/CD19-depleted stem cell transplant. These receptors were taken from a child aged 2-9 years with inherited bone marrow failure, due to receive a stem cell transplant.

The V and J genes are TRBV12-3 or TRBV12-4 and TRBJ2-1, with TRBD2 identical over 8 bases. J was trimmed by 6 bases and V by 2 bases; bases with no gene match: 6. The CDR3 is made up of 15 amino acids. The CDR3 region has the DNA TGTGCCAGCAGTTTAACGGCGGGAGGTTTCAATGAGCAGTTCTTC. As protein: CASSLTAGGFNEQFF.

This clonotype was counted many times. The genes are TRBV28 and TRBJ1-6; D ambiguous. Trimming removed 5 bases from V and 0 bases from J, with 11 bases in between. Germline V CDR1 and CDR2: MDHEN, SYDVKM. CDR3 length equals 16 residues. The DNA of the CDR3 is TGTGCCAGCAGTCCAAACCTCAGCTCCTATAATTCACCCCTCCACTTT. This sequence encodes CASSPNLSSYNSPLHF. The variable domain in full, with the rest retrieved from reference TRBV28 and TRBJ1-6, is DVKVTQSSRYLVKRTGEKVFLECVQDMDHENMFWYRQDPGLGLRLIYFSYDVKMKEKGDIPEGYSVSREKKERFSLILESASTNQTSMYLCASSPNLSSYNSPLHFGNGTRLTVT.

This clonotype was counted a few times. This rearrangement joins TRBV20-1 to TRBJ2-1; tentatively, D is TRBD2 (6 bases). CDR1 is DFQATT, CDR2 SNEGSKA, per germline (reference sequence). Trimming left V 7 bases short and J 0 bases short, with 22 bases between. The CDR3 has 17 amino acids. DNA for the CDR3: TGCAGTGACCCCCGGGAGAGACCTAACAGCTCCTACAATGAGCAGTTCTTC. Translated, it gives CSDPRERPNSSYNEQFF.

This clonotype has a count of ten or more. The chain has TRBV7-2 and TRBJ2-3; no clear D gene. CDR1 is SGHTA, CDR2 FQGNSA, per germline. Trimming pared 3 bases from V and 1 base from J, leaving 5 bases between. The CDR3 sequence is 13 residues long. CDR3 bases: TGTGCCAGCAGCTTCTTTCGCACAGATACGCAGTATTTT. Translation: CASSFFRTDTQYF.